This is a list of T cell receptor beta chains from one sample in a study of cytomegalovirus exposure and HLA in healthy donors. Only in-frame clones appear in the TCRdb table, and some are missing; sequencing was by immunoSEQ multiplex PCR. Of roughly 120,000 clones listed, 80% are singletons. What was sequenced was PBMCs. The receptors stem from a man under 40 in good health and CMV-seronegative. Each CDR3 is given with its conserved first and last residue. A D gene is named only where the DNA matches it firmly. Where a row states a size, it is once, few, many or the class of an expanded clone; other rows omit it.

TRBD2	TRBJ2-7	-	TRBV19	CASSIASGSIGEQYF	TGTGCCAGTAGTATCGCTAGCGGGAGTATTGGCGAGCAGTACTTC
-	TRBJ2-1	-	TRBV19	CATKQRRGNEQFF	TGTGCCACCAAACAGCGAAGGGGCAATGAGCAGTTCTTC
-	TRBJ1-2	-	TRBV11-3	CASSLGRAELTNYGYTF	TGTGCCAGCAGCTTAGGCAGGGCCGAACTAACTAACTATGGCTACACCTTC
TRBD1	TRBJ1-5	-	TRBV28	CASRATGGINQPQHF	TGTGCCAGCAGAGCGACAGGGGGCATCAATCAGCCCCAGCATTTT
TRBD1	TRBJ1-5	-	TRBV19	CASSISRGYGQPQHF	TGTGCCAGTAGTATTTCCAGGGGGTATGGTCAGCCCCAGCATTTT
TRBD1	TRBJ2-7	once	TRBV30	CAWSRGTGSYEQYF	TGTGCCTGGAGTCGCGGGACAGGGTCTTACGAGCAGTACTTC
-	TRBJ1-3	few	TRBV6-1	CATVQISGNTIYF	TGTGCCACCGTTCAGATCTCTGGAAACACCATATATTTT
-	TRBJ2-2	-	TRBV5-1	CASSLGLGELFF	TGCGCCAGCAGCTTGGGGCTCGGGGAGCTGTTTTTT
-	TRBJ2-2	few	TRBV4-1	CASSQPTRGPAGELFF	TGCGCCAGCAGCCAGCCGACTCGTGGCCCAGCCGGGGAGCTGTTTTTT
TRBD2	TRBJ2-3	-	TRBV7-3	CASSHGRTSGTYTDTQYF	TGTGCCAGCAGCCATGGTAGAACTAGCGGGACTTACACAGATACGCAGTATTTT
-	TRBJ1-3	once	TRBV5-1	CASSSIPLQMGLSGNTIYF	TGCGCCAGCAGCTCGATCCCCCTACAGATGGGGCTCTCTGGAAACACCATATATTTT
-	TRBJ2-7	-	TRBV6-5	CASRPMTRSYEQYF	TGTGCCAGCAGGCCAATGACACGGTCGTACGAGCAGTACTTC
-	TRBJ2-7	few	TRBV7-9	CASSFGGTRSYEQYF	TGTGCCAGCAGCTTTGGCGGGACCCGCTCCTACGAGCAGTACTTC
TRBD2	TRBJ2-1	-	TRBV9	CASSYTGGRPSSYNEQFF	TGTGCCAGCAGCTATACGGGGGGGAGGCCGAGCTCCTACAATGAGCAGTTCTTC
-	TRBJ2-1	few	TRBV10-1	CASSDPRAETNSSQFF	TGCGCCAGCAGTGACCCTAGAGCGGAGACGAATTCTTCGCAGTTCTTC
-	TRBJ2-7	-	TRBV7-9	CASSLLDSSYEQYF	TGTGCCAGCAGCCTGTTGGACAGCTCCTACGAGCAGTACTTC
TRBD2	TRBJ2-1	-	TRBV10-3	CAISERGLAGPSSYNEQFF	TGTGCCATCAGTGAGCGGGGACTAGCGGGGCCAAGCTCCTACAATGAGCAGTTCTTC
-	TRBJ2-3	-	TRBV6-1	CASSERRGRGTDTQYF	TGTGCCAGCAGTGAAAGGAGGGGAAGGGGCACAGATACGCAGTATTTT
TRBD2	TRBJ2-3	-	TRBV7-9	CASSLGTSGRDTQYF	TGTGCCAGCAGCCTCGGGACTAGCGGGAGGGATACGCAGTATTTT
-	TRBJ1-5	-	TRBV7-8	CASSWTVRGLSPQPQHF	TGTGCCAGCAGTTGGACGGTAAGGGGATTGTCTCCTCAGCCCCAGCATTTT
-	TRBJ2-7	-	TRBV19	CASSIGQGGTYEQYF	TGTGCCAGTAGTATAGGGCAGGGCGGAACCTACGAGCAGTACTTC
TRBD2	TRBJ2-5	-	TRBV29-1	CSSGAGGPSGETQYF	TGCAGCTCTGGGGCGGGAGGGCCCTCGGGGGAGACCCAGTACTTC
-	TRBJ1-2	-	TRBV6-5	CASSYESGWGYGYTF	TGTGCCAGCAGTTACGAGTCGGGGTGGGGCTATGGCTACACCTTC
TRBD2	TRBJ2-7	-	TRBV7-2	CASSLGLAGGEQYF	TGTGCCAGCAGCTTAGGTCTAGCGGGGGGGGAGCAGTACTTC
-	TRBJ1-1	-	TRBV11-2	CASSLEVYGGRWTEAFF	TGTGCCAGCAGCTTAGAGGTCTACGGGGGACGATGGACTGAAGCTTTCTTT
-	TRBJ1-2	-	TRBV27	CASSRTANGYGYPF	TGTGCCAGCAGTAGGACAGCGAACGGCTATGGCTACCCCTTC
-	TRBJ2-1	-	TRBV13	CASSFSNEQFF	TGTGCCAGCAGCTTCAGCAATGAGCAGTTCTTC
-	TRBJ2-7	-	TRBV27	CASSYQDSYEQYF	TGTGCCAGCAGTTACCAGGATTCCTACGAGCAGTACTTC
TRBD2	TRBJ2-1	-	TRBV19	CASSIPSGSIEQFF	TGTGCCAGTAGTATACCTAGCGGGAGTATTGAGCAGTTCTTC
-	TRBJ2-7	once	TRBV7-2	CASSLQGSSYEQYF	TGTGCCAGCAGCTTACAGGGGAGCTCCTACGAGCAGTACTTC
TRBD2	TRBJ2-3	-	TRBV9	CASSVTAGGTDTQYF	TGTGCCAGCAGCGTTACAGCGGGAGGGACAGATACGCAGTATTTT
TRBD1	TRBJ2-1	-	TRBV5-1	CASSLRTGDNEQFF	TGCGCCAGCTCTCTGAGGACAGGGGACAATGAGCAGTTCTTC
TRBD2	TRBJ2-5	-	TRBV7-2	CASSFTSGTQETQYF	TGTGCCAGCAGCTTTACTAGCGGGACTCAAGAGACCCAGTACTTC
-	TRBJ2-3	-	TRBV28	CASSLEPGKPDTQYF	TGTGCCAGCAGTTTGGAACCGGGAAAGCCAGATACGCAGTATTTT
-	TRBJ2-2	-	TRBV10-3	CAISQGIGELFF	TGTGCCATCAGTCAGGGGATCGGGGAGCTGTTTTTT
TRBD2	TRBJ2-1	few	TRBV5-1	CASSLGATSGNEQFF	TGCGCCAGCAGCTTGGGCGCGACTAGCGGCAATGAGCAGTTCTTC
-	TRBJ2-3	few	TRBV27	CASSLTSTDTQYF	TGTGCCAGCAGTCTCACTAGCACAGATACGCAGTATTTT
TRBD1	TRBJ1-5	once	TRBV18	CASSPAGQGTNQPQHF	TGTGCCAGCTCACCAGCAGGACAGGGGACGAATCAGCCCCAGCATTTT
-	TRBJ1-5	-	TRBV29-1	CSVSLEGAEPQHF	TGCAGCGTTTCCTTAGAAGGGGCCGAGCCCCAGCATTTT
TRBD1	TRBJ2-4	-	TRBV25-1	CASSELSGTGGEGIQYF	TGTGCCAGCAGTGAATTGTCTGGGACAGGGGGGGAGGGCATTCAGTACTTC
TRBD1	TRBJ1-2	-	TRBV19	CASRVFTGDNYGYTF	TGTGCCAGTAGGGTTTTCACAGGGGACAACTATGGCTACACCTTC
TRBD1	TRBJ1-5	-	TRBV7-2	CASSWATGTEQPQHF	TGTGCCAGCAGCTGGGCGACAGGGACAGAGCAGCCCCAGCATTTT
TRBD2	TRBJ2-3	-	TRBV27	CASSFSSGRTDTQYF	TGTGCCAGCAGTTTCTCTAGCGGGAGGACAGATACGCAGTATTTT
-	TRBJ2-1	-	TRBV28	CASSSGETSYNEQFF	TGTGCCAGCAGTTCCGGGGAAACCTCCTACAATGAGCAGTTCTTC
-	TRBJ1-1	-	TRBV10-1	CASSTDTGTTNGAFF	TGCGCCAGCAGTACTGATACCGGGACTACCAACGGGGCTTTCTTT
TRBD1	TRBJ2-2	-	TRBV19	CASSMWDRPITGELFF	TGTGCCAGTAGTATGTGGGACAGACCGATAACCGGGGAGCTGTTTTTT
-	TRBJ2-7	-	TRBV7-2	CASSPSATTYEQYF	TGTGCCAGCAGTCCCAGCGCTACTACCTACGAGCAGTACTTC
TRBD1	TRBJ1-3	-	TRBV6-1	CASSEPGQGGGNTIYF	TGTGCCAGCAGTGAACCGGGACAGGGAGGTGGAAACACCATATATTTT
-	TRBJ1-5	-	TRBV4-1	CASSDPPRAQPQHF	TGCGCCAGCAGCGACCCCCCCAGGGCTCAGCCCCAGCATTTT
-	TRBJ1-1	few	TRBV11-2	CASSLETTEAFF	TGTGCCAGCAGCTTAGAGACAACTGAAGCTTTCTTT
-	TRBJ2-3	-	TRBV19	CASSLTIDPTTDTQYF	TGTGCCAGTAGTCTAACGATCGATCCAACCACAGATACGCAGTATTTT
-	TRBJ2-5	-	TRBV9	CASSADLGAGETQYF	TGTGCCAGCAGCGCCGATCTCGGAGCAGGGGAGACCCAGTACTTC
-	TRBJ2-3	-	TRBV21-1	CASSMTDRGRSTDTQYF	TGTGCCAGCAGCATGACCGACAGGGGGCGATCGACAGATACGCAGTATTTT
TRBD1	TRBJ1-4	-	TRBV4-3	CASSQVVVRGRSNEKLFF	TGCGCCAGCAGCCAAGTGGTAGTCAGGGGGCGTAGTAATGAAAAACTGTTTTTT
-	TRBJ1-1	-	TRBV7-2	CASSSGLTYGTEAFF	TGTGCCAGCAGCTCGGGACTCACTTATGGTACTGAAGCTTTCTTT